This T cell receptor (beta chain) was identified during a study of early T cells in non-severe SARS-CoV-2 infection. On the study more broadly: The input, bulk RNA from unsorted whole blood, was sequenced, and chains were unpaired.

Trimming at V came to 5 bases and at J to 4 bases, leaving 6 bases not matched to a gene. This CDR3 spans 16 amino acids. Germline V gene data show CDR1 as LNHDA and CDR2 as SQIVND (reference sequence). Molecules of cDNA were individually given unique molecular identifiers that were attached to them. TCRdb used MiXCR to reprocess the 5' RACE reads, holding one entry per CDR3 protein. This table holds about 60,000 distinct CDR3 sequences, approximately 9.2% found once. At least ten counts were recorded for this clonotype. This clonotype was sampled from an adult who was a healthcare worker with PCR-confirmed SARS-CoV-2 infection or an uninfected control (not recorded which). The chain is built from TRBV19 and TRBJ2-1; the match to TRBD2 covers 12 bases. Material for sequencing was whole blood. The CDR3 region has the DNA TGTGCCAGTAGTGGGGGGACTAGCGGGTTTTACAATGAGCAGTTCTTC. It yields the protein CASSGGTSGFYNEQFF.